The text below deals with one T cell receptor beta chain. Its antigen is still unknown. Germline loops: CDR1 MNHEY, CDR2 SVGAGI. V shed 6 bases and J 3 bases; nucleotides not matched to a gene: 7. The CDR3 is 14 amino acids. CD45RO-negative, CCR7-positively selected cells formed the naive CD8 fraction, excluding terminally differentiated effector memory CD45RA+ cells. Donors had no recently reported acute infections or vaccinations and were HIV-negative. Original analysis: ImmunoSEQ output lacked quality scores and full-length reads, limiting matched filtering. Clones were read by immunoSEQ multiplex PCR, and TCRdb kept only the in-frame ones, dropping some. That table is the source of V, J and clone size, and D and trimming were worked out from the DNA. The table has about 2 million clones, about 95% seen once. These data originate in a study of shared clonotypes between healthy human individuals. Study at large: The donors, two women and three men, were aged 18 to 49. General study findings and limits: Of the naive CD4 clonotypes, around 5.2% were shared across several donors.

This TCR was sampled from a man between 18 and 29 years old in good health. The J gene is TRBJ2-7, the V gene TRBV6-5; 8 bases match TRBD1. The sequencing sample was made of naive CD8+ T cells sorted from blood. This CDR3 reads CASSDRGIVYEQYF. The CDR3 DNA reads TGTGCCAGCAGCGACAGGGGAATTGTCTACGAGCAGTACTTC.